This TCR beta chain was identified during a study of blood T cell repertoires in COVID-19. The V gene's germline CDR1 is KGHSH and CDR2 LQKENI. The V end lost 4 bases, the J end lost 0 bases, and 14 bases lay between the germline ends. This CDR3 is 16 amino acids long. Authors' analysis steps: Estimates of nucleated cell counts were drawn from the amplification of reference gene primers. Profiling relied on immunoSEQ multiplex PCR, and the TCRdb table lists in-frame clones only, not all of them. Clone size and V and J calls were adopted from that table, with D and trimming inferred from the DNA. The profile covers 110,000 to 150,000 clones, with 88% appearing a single time and about 10% taken by the ten largest.

The sequenced sample consisted of peripheral blood. The chain employs TRBV18 and TRBJ2-3; D is possibly TRBD2 (5 bases). This receptor was taken from a man aged 50-59 years with active or convalescent COVID-19. In nucleotides, the CDR3 is TGTGCCAGCTCACGAGAGCGGCCCAGTAGCACAGATACGCAGTATTTT. As protein: CASSRERPSSTDTQYF. The whole variable domain, filled in from reference TRBV18 and TRBJ2-3, reads NAGVMQNPRHLVRRRGQEARLRCSPMKGHSHVYWYRQLPEEGLKFMVYLQKENIIDESGMPKERFSAEFPKEGPSILRIQQVVRGDSAAYFCASSRERPSSTDTQYFGPGTRLTVL.